This TCR beta chain emerged from a study of T cells expressing NK-cell markers. In the study overall: Eight donors were sequenced, of whom seven were HCMV-seropositive, while the remaining one was HCMV-seronegative. General observations from the study: NKG2C+ dominant clonotype frequencies in 5 or 6 donors were about 1.0-7.0% of CD8+ T cells. The study found these clonotypes also leading the CD3+CD56-NKG2C+ fraction in four donors.

5'RACE template switching built TCR beta cDNA with unique molecular identifiers. After re-calling the 5' RACE reads, TCRdb lists one entry per CDR3 protein, DNA absent. This sample's clone table lists under 200,000 distinct CDR3 sequences. Remarks on this clonotype: The antigen is unknown.

Sequencing was carried out using blood T cells: a sorted CD56 or NKG2C T cell subset, CD4+ or CD8+ T cells, or bulk PBMC T cells (not recorded which). The clonotype originates from a woman between 18 and 75 years old in good health.

Here the CDR3 reads CASRILTGVNYGYTF. This rearrangement joins TRBV28 to TRBJ1-2. The CDR3 is 15 amino acids. In germline, CDR1 is MDHEN, CDR2 SYDVKM.